Presented here are 29 T cell receptor beta chains from one specimen sequenced in a study of post-analysis software for immune sequencing data. Regarding the study as a whole: Relative to controls, patients had five TRBV segments at higher frequency, with TRBV5-6, TRBV5-1 and TRBV20-1 among these.

For these receptors, no antigen is known. Every TCR beta cDNA library bore unique molecular identifiers. TCRdb independently ran MiXCR on the PCR reads; one entry per CDR3 protein. The data hold about 540,000 distinct CDR3 sequences, with around 34% observed a single time. Sample: blood. Receptors were obtained from a girl younger than 18 with multiple sclerosis.

Only one count was recorded for this clonotype. The rearrangement links TRBV7-3 to TRBJ1-5; TRBD1 might be the D (6 bases). This CDR3 has 18 amino acids. The germline V gene has CDR1 SGHTA and CDR2 FQGTGA. The germline V and J ends were trimmed by 2 bases and 4 bases, with 21 bases remaining between them. The CDR3 protein is CASSLFRYSDRENQPQHF. DNA for the CDR3: TGTGCCAGCAGCTTATTTCGTTATTCGGACAGAGAAAATCAGCCCCAGCATTTT.

The rearrangement links TRBV4-2 to TRBJ2-3; 8 nucleotides align to TRBD2. The CDR3 consists of 17 residues. Germline V gene sequence: CDR1 LGHNA, CDR2 YNFKEQ. The J segment lost 2 bases and the V segment lost 0 bases, leaving 7 bases of the junction unmatched. The CDR3 is CASSQDPGGAPTDTQYF. For the CDR3, the DNA is TGTGCCAGCAGCCAAGATCCCGGGGGGGCCCCCACAGATACGCAGTATTTT.

The gene calls are TRBV5-1 and TRBJ2-3, with no clear D. The V gene lost 5 bases and the J gene lost 4 bases, with 14 bases spanning the gap. CDR1 is SGHRS and CDR2 is YFSETQ in the germline V gene. This CDR3 contains 14 residues. The CDR3 DNA reads TGCGCCAGCAGGGAACGAAAGCGCTCAGATACGCAGTATTTT. Its translation is CASRERKRSDTQYF. Supplemented by reference TRBV5-1 and TRBJ2-3, the full variable domain reads KAGVTQTPRYLIKTRGQQVTLSCSPISGHRSVSWYQQTPGQGLQFLFEYFSETQRNKGNFPGRFSGRQFSNSRSEMNVSTLELGDSALYLCASRERKRSDTQYFGPGTRLTVL.

This clonotype came up a few times. The CDR3 nucleotides read TGTGCCAGCAGTTACCCGGGGACCGATGGCTACACCTTC. As protein: CASSYPGTDGYTF. The chain carries TRBV6-5 and TRBJ1-2; D is possibly TRBD1 (5 bases). V shed 2 bases and J shed 6 bases, with 10 bases lying between them. Germline V gene sequence: CDR1 MNHEY, CDR2 SVGAGI. The CDR3 extends over 13 amino acids.

The CDR3 loop is CSARSGGPDEQYF. For the CDR3, the DNA is TGCAGTGCTAGGTCGGGGGGGCCCGACGAGCAGTACTTC. This sequence joins TRBV20-1 and TRBJ2-7; 8 bases are a match to TRBD2. Looked up from germline, CDR1 is DFQATT and CDR2 is SNEGSKA (reference sequence). With 3 bases clipped from V and 5 bases from J, the junction kept 6 bases outside the gene matches. The length of the CDR3 is 13 residues.

The V and J genes are TRBV20-1 and TRBJ2-3, with D uncertain. The germline V gene encodes CDR1 DFQATT and CDR2 SNEGSKA (reference sequence). The CDR3 sequence is 13 residues long. Trimming shortened V by 5 bases and J by 0 bases, and 9 bases separated the two germline ends. The CDR3 loop is CSASGRSTDTQYF. The CDR3, as DNA: TGCAGTGCTTCAGGCAGGAGCACAGATACGCAGTATTTT.

The chain links TRBV2 to TRBJ2-7; D not resolved. CDR3 length equals 12 residues. V gave up 6 bases and J gave up 3 bases, with 9 bases separating them. Germline V gives CDR1 SNHLY, CDR2 FYNNEI. CDR3 sequence reads: CASRKDVYEQYF. The CDR3, as DNA: TGTGCCAGCAGGAAGGACGTCTACGAGCAGTACTTC.

This clonotype has ten or more counts. The V and J genes are TRBV12-3 or TRBV12-4 and TRBJ2-5; D remains ambiguous. V was clipped by 5 bases and J by 5 bases, with 12 bases between them. This CDR3 has 13 amino acids. CDR3 coding DNA: TGTGCCAGCAGTATGGACCCTAGGGAGACCCAGTACTTC. It is translated as CASSMDPRETQYF.

This chain links TRBV12-3 or TRBV12-4 with TRBJ1-2; 8 bases are shared with TRBD1. The CDR3 has 15 amino acids. The J segment lost 1 base and the V segment lost 5 bases, leaving 6 bases of the junction unmatched. The CDR3 DNA reads TGTGCCAGCAGTCCTCAGGGACAGGTTAACTATGGCTACACCTTC. Translated: CASSPQGQVNYGYTF.

This clonotype was observed a single time. The V and J genes are TRBV3-1 and TRBJ2-2, with TRBD2 matching over 9 bases. V lost 5 bases and J lost 3; bases outside the gene matches: 7. The CDR3 extends over 16 amino acids. CDR1 is LGHDT, CDR2 YNNKEL, per germline (reference sequence). The chain's CDR3 is CASSSRAGGHTGELFF. Here the CDR3 DNA reads TGTGCCAGCAGCTCAAGAGCGGGGGGCCACACCGGGGAGCTGTTTTTT.

This clonotype was recorded a few times. CDR3 protein: CSARAPGTSGGHTYNEQFF. The CDR3 bases are TGCAGTGCTAGAGCTCCCGGGACTAGCGGGGGGCACACCTACAATGAGCAGTTCTTC. The V gene is TRBV20-1, the J gene TRBJ2-1; 15 nucleotides align to TRBD2. V gave up 1 base and J gave up 2 bases; unmatched junction bases: 9. CDR1 and CDR2 from the germline V gene are DFQATT and SNEGSKA (reference sequence). The length of the CDR3 is 19 residues.

The V gene is TRBV2, the J gene TRBJ2-6, with TRBD2 as a possible D gene (5 bases). This CDR3 has 15 residues. Trimming pared 3 bases from V and 5 bases from J, leaving 11 bases between. Germline V lookup: CDR1 SNHLY, CDR2 FYNNEI. CDR3 residues: CASSDRGLRANVLTF. The CDR3 nucleotides read TGTGCCAGCAGTGATAGAGGACTCAGGGCCAACGTCCTGACTTTC. Filled out from reference TRBV2 and TRBJ2-6, the complete variable domain reads EPEVTQTPSHQVTQMGQEVILRCVPISNHLYFYWYRQILGQKVEFLVSFYNNEISEKSEIFDDQFSVERPDGSNFTLKIRSTKLEDSAMYFCASSDRGLRANVLTFGAGSRLTVL.

This clonotype has just a few counts. The chain combines TRBV7-2 with TRBJ2-7; 7 bases align to TRBD1. The CDR3 is 12 residues long. Germline CDR1 and CDR2: SGHTA and FQGNSA. Unmatched junction bases numbered 4, after V lost 2 bases and J lost 9 bases. CDR3 region: CASSLTGARQYF. The CDR3 DNA sequence: TGTGCCAGCAGCTTAACAGGGGCGAGGCAGTACTTC. Filled out from reference TRBV7-2 and TRBJ2-7, the complete variable domain reads GAGVSQSPSNKVTEKGKDVELRCDPISGHTALYWYRQSLGQGLEFLIYFQGNSAPDKSGLPSDRFSAERTGGSVSTLTIQRTQQEDSAVYLCASSLTGARQYFGPGTRLTVT.

Here the CDR3 DNA reads TGCAGTGCTAGAGACCCCGGCCTTCCCAGTAACTATGGCTACACCTTC. Its translation: CSARDPGLPSNYGYTF. The rearrangement joins TRBV20-1 to TRBJ1-2; D is ambiguous. Germline V gene data show CDR1 as DFQATT and CDR2 as SNEGSKA (reference sequence). Trimming removed 0 bases from V and 1 base from J, with 15 bases in between. The length of the CDR3 is 16 residues.

This clonotype turned up a few times. This chain links TRBV5-5 with TRBJ2-7, with unresolved D. Trimming stripped 1 base from V and 0 bases from J, with 8 bases between. Germline V gene lookup returns CDR1 SGHKS and CDR2 YYEKEE (reference sequence). The CDR3 consists of 14 residues. This CDR3 is CASSLTPSSYEQYF. The CDR3 DNA reads as TGTGCCAGCAGCTTGACCCCTAGCTCCTACGAGCAGTACTTC.

This chain's CDR3 is CSARGMSYNEQYF. The CDR3 DNA sequence: TGCAGTGCTAGAGGGATGTCCTACAATGAGCAGTACTTC. This chain joins TRBV20-1 and TRBJ2-1; D remains unclear. The end of the DNA fits TRBJ2-7 better, so the J call may be wrong. This CDR3 contains 13 residues. Germline lookup yields CDR1 DFQATT and CDR2 SNEGSKA (reference sequence).

This clonotype has a handful of counts. V is TRBV20-1 and J is TRBJ1-1; 7 bases align to TRBD1. This CDR3 has 14 residues. The junction had 11 bases not matched to a gene; V was cut back by 5 bases and J by 5 bases. Per germline, CDR1 DFQATT and CDR2 SNEGSKA (reference sequence). CDR3 residues: CSADVDRDQTEAFF. In DNA, the CDR3 is TGCAGTGCTGATGTTGACAGGGATCAGACTGAAGCTTTCTTT.

This clonotype was counted between two and nine times. The CDR3 protein is CASSPLAGQRETQYF. The CDR3 region has the DNA TGCGCCAGCAGCCCATTAGCGGGTCAGCGTGAGACCCAGTACTTC. The chain recombines TRBV4-1 with TRBJ2-5; 7 nucleotides line up with TRBD2. CDR1 is MGHRA and CDR2 is YSYEKL in the germline V gene. This CDR3 comprises 15 residues. J lost 5 bases, V lost 4 bases, and 10 bases had no gene match.

A single count supports this clonotype. V and J are TRBV23-1 and TRBJ2-7; perhaps D is TRBD1 or TRBD2 (5 bases each). TRBV23-1 carries the ORF label, with uncertain function. There are 12 residues in the CDR3. V was cut by 8 bases and J by 6 bases, with 14 bases left in between. The CDR3 spells CASSRGQVEQYF. The DNA of the CDR3 is TGCGCCAGCTCCCGGGGCCAGGTCGAGCAGTACTTC.

The table lists this clonotype with a few counts. The genes are TRBV28 and TRBJ2-1; a weak D match, TRBD2 (7 bases). The ends were cut back, 5 bases at V and 6 bases at J, with 17 bases in the middle. CDR1 and CDR2 from the germline V gene are MDHEN and SYDVKM. This CDR3 comprises 15 residues. This chain's CDR3 is CASSVYWGGSNEQFF. As DNA, the CDR3 is TGTGCCAGCAGTGTTTACTGGGGGGGCTCCAATGAGCAGTTCTTC.

This clonotype was counted ten times or more. The V gene is TRBV7-9, the J gene TRBJ2-5; tentative D call: TRBD2 (5 bases). The CDR3 spans 13 residues. Germline V gene data show CDR1 as SEHNR and CDR2 as FQNEAQ (reference sequence). Trimming stripped 3 bases from V and 4 bases from J, with 9 bases between. The CDR3 DNA sequence: TGTGCCAGCAGCTTCCGGGGTCGAGAGACCCAGTACTTC. Amino acid sequence: CASSFRGRETQYF.

This chain joins TRBV5-1 and TRBJ2-5; D gene unclear. Germline lookup yields CDR1 SGHRS and CDR2 YFSETQ. The CDR3 covers 15 residues. The germline V and J ends were trimmed by 0 bases and 3 bases, with 12 bases remaining between them. The CDR3 region has the DNA TGCGCCAGCAGCTTGGCGGTCCCCGGCAAAGAGACCCAGTACTTC. Protein product: CASSLAVPGKETQYF.

This clonotype came up many times. The chain recombines TRBV6-6 with TRBJ2-5; D call uncertain. The CDR3 is 12 amino acids. Germline V gives CDR1 MNHNY, CDR2 SVGAGI (reference sequence). The V and J ends lost 0 bases and 4 bases respectively, with 3 bases between them. This chain's CDR3 is CASSYSRETQYF. The CDR3 nucleotides are TGTGCCAGCAGTTACTCGAGAGAGACCCAGTACTTC.

V and J are TRBV20-1 and TRBJ1-1; D call uncertain. CDR1 and CDR2 (germline): DFQATT, SNEGSKA (reference sequence). Trimming cost V 3 bases and J 6 bases, with 17 bases left between them. The CDR3 covers 14 residues. Here the CDR3 reads CSARKEQLKSEAFF. Here the CDR3 DNA reads TGCAGTGCTAGGAAGGAACAGCTAAAATCTGAAGCTTTCTTT.

This clonotype was seen a few times. The genes are TRBV12-3 or TRBV12-4 and TRBJ2-5, with D perhaps TRBD2 (6 bases). V shed 3 bases and J shed 2 bases, with 13 bases lying between them. This CDR3 is 15 amino acids long. CDR3 in DNA: TGTGCCAGCAGTTTTGGGGGGTCGGGGCAAGAGACCCAGTACTTC. Its protein is CASSFGGSGQETQYF.

In this sample, this clonotype turned up a few times. V gene TRBV15 combines with J gene TRBJ2-7; D gene ambiguous. V gave up 3 bases and J gave up 0 bases, with 6 bases separating them. The length of the CDR3 is 13 residues. CDR1 is LNHNV and CDR2 is YYDKDF in the germline V gene (reference sequence). DNA for the CDR3: TGTGCCACCAGCAGGGGCCTCTCCTACGAGCAGTACTTC. It yields the protein CATSRGLSYEQYF.

In this sample, this clonotype turned up a few times. Since a much larger clone is just one base distant, this may be a read error. V usage is TRBV5-1 and J usage is TRBJ2-5, with no clear D. This CDR3 is built from 13 residues. Per germline, CDR1 SGHRS and CDR2 YFSETQ. CDR3 nucleotide sequence: TGCGCCAGCAGCCCGACTTCCCAAGAGGCCCAGTACTTC. This gives the protein CASSPTSQEAQYF.

CDR3 in amino acids: CASSFGRQPTNYGYTF. The DNA for the CDR3 is TGTGCCAGCAGTTTCGGCAGACAGCCAACTAACTATGGCTACACCTTC. The chain couples TRBV12-3 or TRBV12-4 to TRBJ1-2; weak D call: TRBD1 (5 bases). Trimming stripped 3 bases from V and 0 bases from J, with 14 bases between. The CDR3 is 16 residues long.

CDR3 region: CASSQGMTEAFF. CDR3 in DNA: TGTGCCAGCAGTCAGGGCATGACTGAAGCTTTCTTT. The V and J genes are TRBV28 and TRBJ1-1; perhaps TRBD1 as D (5 bases). Germline V lookup: CDR1 MDHEN, CDR2 SYDVKM. The CDR3 has 12 amino acids. Trimming removed 5 bases at V and 5 bases at J, with 9 bases between. Full variable domain (missing parts from reference TRBV28 and TRBJ1-1): DVKVTQSSRYLVKRTGEKVFLECVQDMDHENMFWYRQDPGLGLRLIYFSYDVKMKEKGDIPEGYSVSREKKERFSLILESASTNQTSMYLCASSQGMTEAFFGQGTRLTVV.